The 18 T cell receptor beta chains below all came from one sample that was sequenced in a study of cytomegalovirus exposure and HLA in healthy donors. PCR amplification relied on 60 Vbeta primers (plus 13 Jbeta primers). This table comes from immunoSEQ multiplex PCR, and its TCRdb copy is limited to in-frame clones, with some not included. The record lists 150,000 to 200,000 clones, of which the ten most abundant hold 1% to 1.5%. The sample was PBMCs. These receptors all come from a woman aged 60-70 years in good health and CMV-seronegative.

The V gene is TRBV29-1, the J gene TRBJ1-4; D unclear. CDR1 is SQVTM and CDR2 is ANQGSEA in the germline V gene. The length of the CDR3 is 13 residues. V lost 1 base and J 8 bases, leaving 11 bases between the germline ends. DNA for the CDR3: TGCAGCGTTGAAGTTTGGGAGACCGAAAAACTGTTTTTT. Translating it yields CSVEVWETEKLFF.

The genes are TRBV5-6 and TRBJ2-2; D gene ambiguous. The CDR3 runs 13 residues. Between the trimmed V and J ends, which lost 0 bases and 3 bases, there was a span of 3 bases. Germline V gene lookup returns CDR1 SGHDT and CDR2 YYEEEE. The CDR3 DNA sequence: TGTGCCAGCAGCTTGGGGCACACCGGGGAGCTGTTTTTT. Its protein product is CASSLGHTGELFF.

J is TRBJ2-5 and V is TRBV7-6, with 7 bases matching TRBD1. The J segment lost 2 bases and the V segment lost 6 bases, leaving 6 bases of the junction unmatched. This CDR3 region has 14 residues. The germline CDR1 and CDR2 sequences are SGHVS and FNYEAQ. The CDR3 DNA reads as TGTGCCAGCAGGACAGGGAGCAAACAAGAGACCCAGTACTTC. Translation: CASRTGSKQETQYF.

CDR3 coding DNA: TGTGCCAGCAGCTTAGAGCCAGATCCTGGCTATGGCTACACCTTC. Protein: CASSLEPDPGYGYTF. This chain links TRBV11-2 with TRBJ1-2; no reliable D call. The CDR3 totals 15 residues. CDR1 and CDR2 from the germline V gene are SGHAT and FQNNGV. V was cut by 0 bases and J by 4 bases, with 12 bases left in between. Complete variable domain (other parts from reference TRBV11-2 and TRBJ1-2): EAGVAQSPRYKIIEKRQSVAFWCNPISGHATLYWYQQILGQGPKLLIQFQNNGVVDDSQLPKDRFSAERLKGVDSTLKIQPAKLEDSAVYLCASSLEPDPGYGYTFGSGTRLTVV.

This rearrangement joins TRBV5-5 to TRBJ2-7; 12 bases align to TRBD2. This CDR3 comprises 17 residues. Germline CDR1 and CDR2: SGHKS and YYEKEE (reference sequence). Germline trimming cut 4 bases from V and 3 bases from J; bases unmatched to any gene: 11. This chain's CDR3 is CASSPPGLAGGNYEQYF. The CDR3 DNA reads TGTGCCAGCAGCCCGCCGGGGCTAGCGGGAGGGAACTACGAGCAGTACTTC.

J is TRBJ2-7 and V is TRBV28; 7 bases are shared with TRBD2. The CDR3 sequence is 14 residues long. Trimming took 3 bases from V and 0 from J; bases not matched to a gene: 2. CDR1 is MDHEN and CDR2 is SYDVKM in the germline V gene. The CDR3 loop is CASSFGGSSYEQYV. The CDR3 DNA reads TGTGCCAGCAGTTTCGGGGGGTCCTCCTACGAGCAGTACGTC.

Written as DNA, the CDR3 is TGTGCCAGCAGCTTATCGTTACAGTCTTACGAGCAGTACTTC. As protein: CASSLSLQSYEQYF. The genes are TRBV11-2 and TRBJ2-7; D gene ambiguous. The CDR3 totals 14 residues. Deletions cut 2 bases from V and 4 bases from J, with 12 bases between. Germline values: CDR1 SGHAT, CDR2 FQNNGV.

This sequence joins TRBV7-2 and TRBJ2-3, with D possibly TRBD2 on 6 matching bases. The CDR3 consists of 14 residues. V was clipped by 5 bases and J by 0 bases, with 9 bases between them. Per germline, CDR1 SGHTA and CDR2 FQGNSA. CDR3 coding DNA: TGTGCCAGCAGCCTCGGGACTAGCACAGATACGCAGTATTTT. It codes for CASSLGTSTDTQYF.

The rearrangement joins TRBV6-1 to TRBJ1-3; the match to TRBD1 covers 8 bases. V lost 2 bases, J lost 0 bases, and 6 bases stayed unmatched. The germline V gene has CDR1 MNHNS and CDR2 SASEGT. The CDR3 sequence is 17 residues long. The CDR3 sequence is CASSEYDRGSSGNTIYF. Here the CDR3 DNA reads TGTGCCAGCAGTGAATATGACAGGGGATCCTCTGGAAACACCATATATTTT.

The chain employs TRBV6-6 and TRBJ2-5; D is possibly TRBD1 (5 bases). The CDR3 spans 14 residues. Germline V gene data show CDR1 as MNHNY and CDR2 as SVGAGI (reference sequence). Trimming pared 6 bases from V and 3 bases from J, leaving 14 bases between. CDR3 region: CASSLRTREETQYF. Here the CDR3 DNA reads TGTGCCAGCAGCCTTCGGACCAGGGAAGAGACCCAGTACTTC.

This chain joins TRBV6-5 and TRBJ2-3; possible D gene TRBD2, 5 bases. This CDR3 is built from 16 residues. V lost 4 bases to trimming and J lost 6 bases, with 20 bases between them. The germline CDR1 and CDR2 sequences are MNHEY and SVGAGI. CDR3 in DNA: TGTGCCAGCAGTTTGCGTCAGGTCTACCCGGGGGATACGCAGTATTTT. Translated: CASSLRQVYPGDTQYF.

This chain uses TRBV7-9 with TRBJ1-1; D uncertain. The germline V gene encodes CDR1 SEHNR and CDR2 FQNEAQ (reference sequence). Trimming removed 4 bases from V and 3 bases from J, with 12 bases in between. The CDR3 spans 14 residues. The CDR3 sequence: CASSSTPADTEAFF. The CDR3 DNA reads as TGTGCCAGCAGCTCCACACCCGCAGACACTGAAGCTTTCTTT.

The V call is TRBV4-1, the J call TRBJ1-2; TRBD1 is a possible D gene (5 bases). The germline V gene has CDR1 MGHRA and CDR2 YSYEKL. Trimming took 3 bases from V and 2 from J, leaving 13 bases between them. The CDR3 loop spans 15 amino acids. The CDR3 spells CASSQGRTNNYGYTF. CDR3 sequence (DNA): TGCGCCAGCAGCCAGGGCAGGACAAACAACTATGGCTACACCTTC.

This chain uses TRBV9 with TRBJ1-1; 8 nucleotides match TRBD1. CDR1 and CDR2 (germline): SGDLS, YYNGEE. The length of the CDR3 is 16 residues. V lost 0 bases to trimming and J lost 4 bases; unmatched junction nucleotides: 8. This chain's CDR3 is CASSVARDRGGTEAFF. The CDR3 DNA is TGTGCCAGCAGCGTAGCTAGAGACAGGGGCGGCACTGAAGCTTTCTTT.

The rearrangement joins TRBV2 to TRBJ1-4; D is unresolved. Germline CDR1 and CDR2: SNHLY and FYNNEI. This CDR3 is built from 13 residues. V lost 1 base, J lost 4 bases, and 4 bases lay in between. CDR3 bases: TGTGCCAGCAGTGAAGAACTTAATGAAAAACTGTTTTTT. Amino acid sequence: CASSEELNEKLFF. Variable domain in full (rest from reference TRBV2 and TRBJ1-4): EPEVTQTPSHQVTQMGQEVILRCVPISNHLYFYWYRQILGQKVEFLVSFYNNEISEKSEIFDDQFSVERPDGSNFTLKIRSTKLEDSAMYFCASSEELNEKLFFGSGTQLSVL.

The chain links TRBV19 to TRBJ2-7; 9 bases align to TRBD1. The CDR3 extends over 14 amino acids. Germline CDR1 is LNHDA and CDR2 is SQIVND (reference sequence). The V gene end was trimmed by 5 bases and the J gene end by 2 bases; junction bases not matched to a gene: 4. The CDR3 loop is CASSSDRGTYEQYF. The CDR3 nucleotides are TGTGCCAGTAGTTCGGACAGGGGAACCTACGAGCAGTACTTC.

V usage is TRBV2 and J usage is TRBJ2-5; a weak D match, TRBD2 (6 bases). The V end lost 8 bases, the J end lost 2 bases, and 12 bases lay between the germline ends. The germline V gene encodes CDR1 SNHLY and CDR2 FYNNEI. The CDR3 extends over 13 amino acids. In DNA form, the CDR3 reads TGTGCCAGCGATAGCGGATCACAAGAGACCCAGTACTTC. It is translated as CASDSGSQETQYF.

In DNA form, the CDR3 reads TGTGCCAGCAGCTTTAGTGAAGCGAATGAGCAGTTCTTC. Translation: CASSFSEANEQFF. This chain joins TRBV5-4 and TRBJ2-1; D is undetermined. From germline, CDR1 is SGHNT and CDR2 YYREEE (reference sequence). Trimming cost V 2 bases and J 7 bases, with 10 bases left between them. The CDR3 is 13 residues long.